Each of the 9 T cell receptor beta chains below was sequenced from the same sample in a study of T cell responses to AZD1222 COVID-19 vaccine. Profiled with immunoSEQ multiplex PCR; TCRdb holds only in-frame clones, not every one. The sample comprises some 130,000 clones, nearly 95% of which are singletons, and 5.1% rests with the top ten. The sequences come from peripheral blood, collected on day 0 of AZD1222 vaccination. These receptors were collected from an adult in good health.

This rearrangement joins TRBV28 to TRBJ2-3; TRBD2 aligns across 9 bases. The germline gives CDR1 MDHEN, CDR2 SYDVKM. Unmatched junction bases numbered 13, after V lost 5 bases and J lost 4 bases. The CDR3 extends over 17 amino acids. CDR3 sequence: CASSPLALAGDPDTQYF. The CDR3 DNA follows: TGTGCCAGCAGTCCTCTTGCTTTAGCGGGAGATCCAGATACGCAGTATTTT.

In its sample, this clone was seen a few times. The rearrangement joins TRBV21-1 to TRBJ2-5. TRBV21-1 is given as a pseudogene. The CDR3 is 17 amino acids. CDR3 sequence (DNA): TGTGCCAGCAGCTCCGTCCCTCGTCGGGGCCCAAGGGAGACCCAGTACTTC. This codes for CASSSVPRRGPRETQYF.

The rearrangement joins TRBV14 to TRBJ1-4; unclear D gene. The CDR3 length is 15 residues. Germline-derived CDR1 and CDR2 are SGHDN and FVKESK. V lost 3 bases, J lost 6 bases, and 14 bases lay in between. The CDR3 is CASSQGWKGDEKLFF. The CDR3, as DNA: TGTGCCAGCAGCCAGGGCTGGAAGGGAGATGAAAAACTGTTTTTT.

The V and J genes are TRBV19 and TRBJ1-1; tentative D call: TRBD1 (5 bases). Germline loops: CDR1 LNHDA, CDR2 SQIVND (reference sequence). The CDR3 totals 15 residues. Trimming took off 5 bases at V and 3 bases at J, with 16 bases between the two ends. CDR3 residues: CASSPAGGGYTEAFF. DNA for the CDR3: TGTGCCAGTAGTCCCGCGGGGGGTGGGTACACTGAAGCTTTCTTT.

The chain employs TRBV6-4 and TRBJ1-2; D is ambiguous. The CDR3 loop spans 14 amino acids. Trimming took off 3 bases at V and 3 bases at J, with 11 bases between the two ends. Germline CDR1 reads MRHNA; CDR2 reads SNTAGT. This CDR3 reads CASSESLGDYGYTF. In DNA form, the CDR3 reads TGTGCCAGCAGTGAAAGTTTGGGAGACTATGGCTACACCTTC.

J is TRBJ2-4 and V is TRBV3-1 (or the pseudogene TRBV3-2); D perhaps matches TRBD1 (5 bases). Germline loops: CDR1 LGHDT, CDR2 YNNKEL (reference sequence). Trimming shortened V by 3 bases and J by 7 bases, and 10 bases separated the two germline ends. The CDR3 runs 13 residues. Here the CDR3 DNA reads TGTGCCAGCAGCCAGGGCAGGGCCAACATTCAGTACTTC. This encodes CASSQGRANIQYF.

The V gene is TRBV18, the J gene TRBJ1-3; D gene uncertain. The V gene lost 5 bases and the J gene lost 4 bases, with 15 bases spanning the gap. CDR3 length: 15 amino acids. The germline CDR1 and CDR2 sequences are KGHSH and LQKENI. CDR3 in DNA: TGTGCCAGCTCAACGCCGGAAGGATCCGGAAACACCATATATTTT. Translating it yields CASSTPEGSGNTIYF.

The chain carries TRBV5-1 and TRBJ2-1, with 14 nucleotides matching TRBD2. Unmatched junction bases numbered 9, after V lost 4 bases and J lost 6 bases. Per the germline V gene, CDR1 is SGHRS and CDR2 is YFSETQ. The CDR3 has 17 residues. The CDR3 is CASSVSIGTSGSNEQFF. The CDR3 DNA reads as TGCGCCAGCAGCGTAAGCATAGGGACTAGCGGGAGCAATGAGCAGTTCTTC. The entire variable domain, with the rest obtained from reference TRBV5-1 and TRBJ2-1, is as follows: KAGVTQTPRYLIKTRGQQVTLSCSPISGHRSVSWYQQTPGQGLQFLFEYFSETQRNKGNFPGRFSGRQFSNSRSEMNVSTLELGDSALYLCASSVSIGTSGSNEQFFGPGTRLTVL.

This chain joins TRBV18 and TRBJ2-7, with 9 bases fitting TRBD1. The junction had 3 bases not matched to a gene; V was cut back by 2 bases and J by 1 base. The CDR3 covers 15 residues. The germline V gene encodes CDR1 KGHSH and CDR2 LQKENI. CDR3 nucleotides: TGTGCCAGCTCACCAGGGACAGGGTCTTCCTACGAGCAGTACTTC. Translation: CASSPGTGSSYEQYF.